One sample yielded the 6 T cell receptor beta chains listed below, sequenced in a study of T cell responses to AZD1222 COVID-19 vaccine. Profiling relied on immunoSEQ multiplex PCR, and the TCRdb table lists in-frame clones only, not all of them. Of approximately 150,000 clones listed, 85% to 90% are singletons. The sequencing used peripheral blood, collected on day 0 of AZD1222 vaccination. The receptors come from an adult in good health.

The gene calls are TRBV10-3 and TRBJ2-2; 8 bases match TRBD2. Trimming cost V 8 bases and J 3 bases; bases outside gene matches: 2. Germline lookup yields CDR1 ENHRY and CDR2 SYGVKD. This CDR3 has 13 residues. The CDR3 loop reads CAISGGYTGELFF. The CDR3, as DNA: TGTGCCATCTCGGGGGGGTACACCGGGGAGCTGTTTTTT.

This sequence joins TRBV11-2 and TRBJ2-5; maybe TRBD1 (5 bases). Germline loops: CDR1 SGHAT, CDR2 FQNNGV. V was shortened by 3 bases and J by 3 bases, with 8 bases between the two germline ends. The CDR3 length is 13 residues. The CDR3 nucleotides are TGTGCCAGCAGCTTCGGCAGGGAAGAGACCCAGTACTTC. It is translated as CASSFGREETQYF.

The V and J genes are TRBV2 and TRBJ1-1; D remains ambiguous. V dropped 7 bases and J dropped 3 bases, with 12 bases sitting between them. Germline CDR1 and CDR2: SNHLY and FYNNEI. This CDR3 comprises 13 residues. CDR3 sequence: CASTSSGDTEAFF. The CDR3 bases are TGTGCCAGCACCAGTTCCGGTGACACTGAAGCTTTCTTT.

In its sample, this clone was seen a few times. DNA of the CDR3: TGTGCCATCAGTGAGTCGGACAGACTTGCTGGCTACACCTTC. Encoded protein: CAISESDRLAGYTF. The J gene is TRBJ1-2, the V gene TRBV10-3; D is possibly TRBD1 (6 bases). The ends were cut back, 0 bases at V and 7 bases at J, with 12 bases in the middle. CDR3 length equals 14 residues. Looked up from germline, CDR1 is ENHRY and CDR2 is SYGVKD.

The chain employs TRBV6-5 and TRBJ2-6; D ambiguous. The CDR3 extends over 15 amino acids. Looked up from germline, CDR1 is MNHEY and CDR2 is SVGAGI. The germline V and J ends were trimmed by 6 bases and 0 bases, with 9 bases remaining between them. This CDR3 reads CASSPTSSGANVLTF. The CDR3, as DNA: TGTGCCAGCAGCCCCACCAGCTCTGGGGCCAACGTCCTGACTTTC.

CDR3 sequence reads: CASSNQGGENYGYTF. CDR3 nucleotide sequence: TGTGCCAGCAGCAATCAAGGAGGGGAAAACTATGGCTACACCTTC. V and J are TRBV21-1 and TRBJ1-2. TRBV21-1 is given as a pseudogene. CDR3 length equals 15 residues.